The clone carrying this T cell receptor (beta chain) was seen repeatedly, ten times or more. Its cognate antigen is unknown. Unfractionated PBMC were spiked with known numbers of KT2 clone cells. Fixed numbers of PBMC received varying amounts of KT2 cells. The data stem from a study of quantifying T cell responses using KT2 cells. Looking at the study overall: cDNA was made from DNase-treated RNA using alpha and beta constant primers. The T4 ligation step was estimated to exceed 9% efficiency under optimum conditions.

General observations from the study: At about one KT2 cell per 100,000 PBMC, KT2 sequences were still detected.

The cDNA 3' end received a ligated oligonucleotide with a UMI. An equimolar mix of RC1.1 and RC1.2 primed the beta chain across TRBC1 and TRBC2. Using its own MiXCR run on the UMI-ligation and nested PCR reads, TCRdb lists one record per CDR3 protein. The sample contains over 55,000 distinct CDR3 sequences, 9% to 15% of which appear only once. V was trimmed by 4 bases and J by 6 bases, leaving 14 bases between them. Germline loops: CDR1 SGHVS, CDR2 FNYEAQ. The CDR3 has 14 amino acids. The chain combines TRBV7-6 with TRBJ2-3, with D possibly TRBD2 on 6 matching bases. The sequencing sample was made of PBMCs spiked with cells of the T cell clone KT2. The sequence came from a human donor. This CDR3 reads CASSSGLRGDTQYF. The CDR3 region has the DNA TGTGCCAGCAGCTCGGGACTGCGTGGGGATACGCAGTATTTT.